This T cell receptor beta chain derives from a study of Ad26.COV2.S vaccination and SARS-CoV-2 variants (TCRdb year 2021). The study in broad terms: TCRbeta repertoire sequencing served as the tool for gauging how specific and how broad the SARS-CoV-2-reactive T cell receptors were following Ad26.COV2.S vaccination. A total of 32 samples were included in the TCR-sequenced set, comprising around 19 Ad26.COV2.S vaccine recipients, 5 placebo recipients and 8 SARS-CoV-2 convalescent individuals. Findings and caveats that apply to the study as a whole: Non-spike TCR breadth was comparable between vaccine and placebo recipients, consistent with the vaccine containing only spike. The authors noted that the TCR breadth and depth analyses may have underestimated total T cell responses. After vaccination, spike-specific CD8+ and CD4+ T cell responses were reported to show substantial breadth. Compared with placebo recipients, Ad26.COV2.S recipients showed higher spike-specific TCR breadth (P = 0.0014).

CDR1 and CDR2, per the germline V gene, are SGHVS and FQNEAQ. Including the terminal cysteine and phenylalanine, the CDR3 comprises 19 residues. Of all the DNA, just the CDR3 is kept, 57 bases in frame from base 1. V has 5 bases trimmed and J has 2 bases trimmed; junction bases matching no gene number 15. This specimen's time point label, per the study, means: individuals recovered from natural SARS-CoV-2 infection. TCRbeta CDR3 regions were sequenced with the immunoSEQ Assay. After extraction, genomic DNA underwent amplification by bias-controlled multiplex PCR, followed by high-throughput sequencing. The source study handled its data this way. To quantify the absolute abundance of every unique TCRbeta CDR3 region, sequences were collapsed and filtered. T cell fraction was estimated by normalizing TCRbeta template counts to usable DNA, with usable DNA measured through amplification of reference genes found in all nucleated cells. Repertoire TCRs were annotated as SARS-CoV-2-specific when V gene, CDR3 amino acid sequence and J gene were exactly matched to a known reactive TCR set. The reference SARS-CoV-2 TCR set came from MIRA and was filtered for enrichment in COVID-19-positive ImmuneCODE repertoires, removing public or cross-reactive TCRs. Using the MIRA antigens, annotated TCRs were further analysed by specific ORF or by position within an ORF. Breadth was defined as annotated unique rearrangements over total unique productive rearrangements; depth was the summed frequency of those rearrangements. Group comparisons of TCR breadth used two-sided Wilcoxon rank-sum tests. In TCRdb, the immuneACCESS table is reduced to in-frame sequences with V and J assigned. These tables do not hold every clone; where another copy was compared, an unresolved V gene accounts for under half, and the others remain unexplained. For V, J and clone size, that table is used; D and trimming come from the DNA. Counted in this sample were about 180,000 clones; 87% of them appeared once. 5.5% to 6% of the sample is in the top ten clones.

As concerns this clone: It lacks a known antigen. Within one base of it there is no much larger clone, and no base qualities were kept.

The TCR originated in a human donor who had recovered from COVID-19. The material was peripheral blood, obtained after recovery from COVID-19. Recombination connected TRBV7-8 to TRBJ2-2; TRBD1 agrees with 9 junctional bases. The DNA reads TGTGCCAGCAGCCCCATTTGGGGGAACAGGGGGCCCAACACCGGGGAGCTGTTTTTT. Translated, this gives CASSPIWGNRGPNTGELFF.